The 31 T cell receptor beta chains presented below share a single source sample, sequenced in a study of neurological immune-mediated disorders (dated by TCRdb to the late 2010s). Receptors were amplified or captured by 5' RACE. The instrument was an Illumina HiSeq 2500. TCRdb ran its own pipeline on the public reads, namely fastp trimming at Q25 and MiXCR clone calling, and kept in-frame beta chains. Rows with one shared CDR3 protein collapse into an entry with the most common genes and DNA. This sample holds more than 75,000 distinct CDR3 sequences; about a tenth were observed only once. The ten most abundant clones make up about 2% of the sample. The sequencing sample was made of PBMCs. The receptors here all came from a man in his forties in good health.

This clonotype showed up many times. This chain joins TRBV5-1 and TRBJ2-7; D is possibly TRBD1 (5 bases). Trimming removed 4 bases at V and 6 bases at J, with 8 bases between. This CDR3 is built from 11 residues. Germline loops: CDR1 SGHRS, CDR2 YFSETQ. CDR3 sequence reads: CASSQGREQYF. The CDR3 DNA follows: TGCGCCAGCAGCCAGGGCCGCGAGCAGTACTTC.

This clonotype appeared many times. The V and J genes are TRBV12-3 or TRBV12-4 and TRBJ1-1, with no clear D. This CDR3 contains 12 residues. The CDR3 here is CAVLRANTEAFF. The DNA for the CDR3 is TGTGCTGTCCTCCGCGCTAACACTGAAGCTTTCTTT.

There are a few counts of this clonotype. J is TRBJ1-1 and V is TRBV6-1; D is undetermined. Trimming took 2 bases from V and 5 from J, leaving 12 bases between them. The CDR3 loop spans 14 amino acids. Looked up from germline, CDR1 is MNHNS and CDR2 is SASEGT. This CDR3 reads CASSELASRTEAFF. The CDR3 nucleotides are TGTGCCAGCAGTGAATTGGCTTCCAGAACTGAAGCTTTCTTT.

In regard to this clonotype: This sequence may be a read error, since a much larger clone differs from it by one base. The J gene is TRBJ1-4, the V gene TRBV12-3 or TRBV12-4, with unresolved D. V shed 3 bases and J shed 4 bases, with 3 bases lying between them. There are 12 residues in the CDR3. The CDR3 coding sequence is TGTGCCAGCAGTTTCAGTAATGAAAAACTGTTTTTT. It encodes CASSFSNEKLFF.

This clonotype was recorded many times. The chain uses TRBV20-1 and TRBJ1-2; the match to TRBD1 covers 8 bases. Germline V gives CDR1 DFQATT, CDR2 SNEGSKA (reference sequence). The CDR3 contains 17 residues. Trimming took 1 base from V and 5 from J; bases not matched to a gene: 15. The CDR3 reads CSARAPDLQGGTYGYTF. In DNA, the CDR3 is TGCAGTGCTAGAGCCCCCGATCTACAGGGGGGGACTTATGGCTACACCTTC.

CDR3 DNA: TGCGCCAGCAGTCGCGGGACTAGCGGGGGCGATGAGCAGTTCTTC. It codes for CASSRGTSGGDEQFF. The V and J genes are TRBV5-1 and TRBJ2-1, with 14 bases identical to TRBD2. The V segment lost 5 bases and the J segment 8 bases; nucleotides outside the gene matches: 6. Germline values: CDR1 SGHRS, CDR2 YFSETQ. The length of the CDR3 is 15 residues.

In this sample, this clonotype turned up many times. The genes are TRBV15 and TRBJ2-7, with D tentatively TRBD2 (5 bases). V lost 0 bases, J lost 0 bases, and 15 bases lay in between. CDR3 size: 17 residues. The germline CDR1 and CDR2 sequences are LNHNV and YYDKDF (reference sequence). For the CDR3, the DNA is TGTGCCACCAGCAGAGATTGGGAGCGGAAAAGCTCCTACGAGCAGTACTTC. This codes for CATSRDWERKSSYEQYF.

This clonotype was recorded at least ten times. This chain joins TRBV20-1 and TRBJ2-5; TRBD1 matches at 10 bases. Losses at the gene ends were 5 bases for V and 5 bases for J; bases not matched to a gene: 11. The germline gives CDR1 DFQATT, CDR2 SNEGSKA (reference sequence). The CDR3 covers 15 residues. CDR3 in DNA: TGCAGTGCTCCCCGGTTGGGACAGGGGTTGGAGACCCAGTACTTC. It yields the protein CSAPRLGQGLETQYF.

This clonotype was seen repeatedly, ten times or more. V and J are TRBV28 and TRBJ2-7; D is uncertain. The CDR3 has 14 residues. The germline V gene encodes CDR1 MDHEN and CDR2 SYDVKM. V lost 5 bases, J lost 0 bases, and 11 bases lay in between. CDR3 amino acids: CASSILWGSYEQYF. CDR3 nucleotide sequence: TGTGCCAGCAGTATACTCTGGGGCTCCTACGAGCAGTACTTC.

This clonotype was counted many times. The V and J genes are TRBV9 and TRBJ1-1; perhaps TRBD1 as D (5 bases). The CDR3 contains 15 residues. The germline CDR1 and CDR2 sequences are SGDLS and YYNGEE. The V end lost 0 bases, the J end lost 0 bases, and 9 bases lay between the germline ends. CDR3 DNA sequence: TGTGCCAGCAGCGTAGGAAGGGGCTTGAACACTGAAGCTTTCTTT. Protein: CASSVGRGLNTEAFF.

This clonotype was seen ten or more times. The V call is TRBV18, the J call TRBJ1-3; TRBD1 is a possible D gene (6 bases). Germline CDR1 and CDR2: KGHSH and LQKENI. V was shortened by 5 bases and J by 0 bases, with 11 bases between the two germline ends. The length of the CDR3 is 15 residues. The CDR3 DNA sequence: TGTGCCAGCTCAAAACAGGGTAACTCTGGAAACACCATATATTTT. It yields the protein CASSKQGNSGNTIYF. The full variable domain, its missing parts supplied by reference TRBV18 and TRBJ1-3, is NAGVMQNPRHLVRRRGQEARLRCSPMKGHSHVYWYRQLPEEGLKFMVYLQKENIIDESGMPKERFSAEFPKEGPSILRIQQVVRGDSAAYFCASSKQGNSGNTIYFGEGSWLTVV.

This clonotype appeared many times. The chain links TRBV27 to TRBJ2-3; TRBD1 matches at 8 bases. The length of the CDR3 is 15 residues. Trimming removed 5 bases from V and 1 base from J; junction bases left unmatched: 5. CDR1 MNHEY and CDR2 SMNVEV come from the germline V gene (reference sequence). DNA for the CDR3: TGTGCCAGCAGTAGACAGGGGATGGGCACAGATACGCAGTATTTT. It codes for CASSRQGMGTDTQYF.

This clonotype was observed many times. The chain links TRBV12-3 or TRBV12-4 to TRBJ1-3; 7 nucleotides line up with TRBD1. V lost 6 bases to trimming and J lost 8 bases; unmatched junction nucleotides: 7. The CDR3 covers 13 residues. In nucleotides, the CDR3 is TGTGCCAGCAGGCCGACAGGGCTCGACACCATATATTTT. This translates into CASRPTGLDTIYF.

A note on this clonotype: It may be a read error: a sequence one base away is much more abundant. The chain uses TRBV28 and TRBJ2-4; no clear D. V gave up 8 bases and J gave up 6 bases, with 14 bases separating them. Germline CDR1 and CDR2: MDHEN and SYDVKM. The CDR3 runs to 13 residues. This chain's CDR3 is CASENNVRNIQYF. CDR3 DNA sequence: TGTGCCAGCGAGAATAACGTGAGAAACATTCAGTACTTC. The full variable domain, completed using reference TRBV28 and TRBJ2-4, is DVKVTQSSRYLVKRTGEKVFLECVQDMDHENMFWYRQDPGLGLRLIYFSYDVKMKEKGDIPEGYSVSREKKERFSLILESASTNQTSMYLCASENNVRNIQYFGAGTRLSVL.

This clonotype came up many times. The genes are TRBV10-3 and TRBJ1-1; no clear D. The CDR3 runs to 14 residues. The V gene lost 3 bases and the J gene lost 1 base, with 9 bases spanning the gap. Germline CDR1 is ENHRY and CDR2 is SYGVKD. The CDR3 region is CAISDSGPNTEAFF. CDR3 in DNA: TGTGCCATCAGTGATTCCGGGCCGAACACTGAAGCTTTCTTT.

This clonotype appeared many times. The chain links TRBV5-6 to TRBJ2-1, with D perhaps given as TRBD1 or TRBD2 (6 bases each). In germline, CDR1 is SGHDT, CDR2 YYEEEE. V lost 4 bases, J lost 4 bases, and 15 bases lay in between. The CDR3 loop spans 15 amino acids. CDR3 sequence (DNA): TGTGCCAGCAGCGAGGGGGGCGTCTTATACAATGAGCAGTTCTTC. Translated: CASSEGGVLYNEQFF. Full variable domain (remainder filled in from reference TRBV5-6 and TRBJ2-1): DAGVTQSPTHLIKTRGQQVTLRCSPKSGHDTVSWYQQALGQGPQFIFQYYEEEERQRGNFPDRFSGHQFPNYSSELNVNALLLGDSALYLCASSEGGVLYNEQFFGPGTRLTVL.

This clonotype was detected many times. This chain joins TRBV9 and TRBJ1-3, with D possibly TRBD1 on 6 matching bases. Germline lookup yields CDR1 SGDLS and CDR2 YYNGEE. The CDR3 runs to 17 residues. With 0 bases removed from V and 0 bases from J, the gap between germline ends came to 13 bases. The CDR3 DNA follows: TGTGCCAGCAGCGTAGTTGGGGGCGTCGGCTCTGGAAACACCATATATTTT. Translating gives CASSVVGGVGSGNTIYF. The full variable domain, rest sourced from reference TRBV9 and TRBJ1-3, is DSGVTQTPKHLITATGQRVTLRCSPRSGDLSVYWYQQSLDQGLQFLIQYYNGEERAKGNILERFSAQQFPDLHSELNLSSLELGDSALYFCASSVVGGVGSGNTIYFGEGSWLTVV.

In its sample, this clonotype was seen many times. This chain connects TRBV11-2 to TRBJ2-1; a possible D gene is TRBD2 (5 bases). This CDR3 region has 14 residues. Germline V gene data show CDR1 as SGHAT and CDR2 as FQNNGV. The V end lost 4 bases, the J end lost 6 bases, and 13 bases lay between the germline ends. The CDR3 DNA reads TGTGCCAGCAGCTGGTCGGGTGGAGGCAATGAGCAGTTCTTC. Translated, it gives CASSWSGGGNEQFF. The complete variable domain, with remaining parts taken from reference TRBV11-2 and TRBJ2-1, reads EAGVAQSPRYKIIEKRQSVAFWCNPISGHATLYWYQQILGQGPKLLIQFQNNGVVDDSQLPKDRFSAERLKGVDSTLKIQPAKLEDSAVYLCASSWSGGGNEQFFGPGTRLTVL.

The chain joins TRBV29-1 to TRBJ1-2; 7 positions agree with TRBD1. J lost 6 bases, V lost 7 bases, and 11 bases had no gene match. This CDR3 is 13 amino acids long. The germline V gene encodes CDR1 SQVTM and CDR2 ANQGSEA. The CDR3 DNA reads TGCAGCGCCGTTGGGCAGGGGGTTGATGGCTACACCTTC. This codes for CSAVGQGVDGYTF.

This clonotype was recorded at least ten times. V usage is TRBV12-3 or TRBV12-4 and J usage is TRBJ1-3; D is perhaps TRBD1 (5 bases). Trimming shortened V by 6 bases and J by 0 bases, and 12 bases separated the two germline ends. This CDR3 is 15 amino acids long. For the CDR3, the DNA is TGTGCCAGCAGCGACAGACAGAGCTCTGGAAACACCATATATTTT. The encoded protein is CASSDRQSSGNTIYF.

The table lists this clonotype with many counts. The J gene is TRBJ1-2, the V gene TRBV7-2, with 7 bases that match TRBD1. Trimming cost V 4 bases and J 3 bases; bases outside gene matches: 8. The CDR3 loop spans 15 amino acids. Germline assignment: CDR1 SGHTA and CDR2 FQGNSA. This CDR3 is CASSSPGTEDYGYTF. In DNA, the CDR3 is TGTGCCAGCAGCTCCCCCGGGACAGAGGACTATGGCTACACCTTC.

This clonotype was observed at least ten times. The chain employs TRBV11-2 and TRBJ2-2; D is perhaps TRBD2 (5 bases). V lost 2 bases to trimming and J lost 6 bases, with 10 bases between them. This CDR3 contains 14 residues. Germline-derived CDR1 and CDR2 are SGHAT and FQNNGV. CDR3 region: CASSLKVGAGELFF. The CDR3 DNA sequence: TGTGCCAGCAGCTTAAAAGTGGGAGCCGGGGAGCTGTTTTTT.

This clonotype was detected many times. V is TRBV20-1 and J is TRBJ2-1, with TRBD1 matching over 8 bases. The V segment lost 2 bases and the J segment 5 bases; nucleotides outside the gene matches: 5. This CDR3 is built from 14 residues. Per the germline V gene, CDR1 is DFQATT and CDR2 is SNEGSKA (reference sequence). CDR3 region: CSARPGGGNNEQFF. CDR3 DNA sequence: TGCAGTGCTAGACCAGGGGGCGGGAACAATGAGCAGTTCTTC.

This clonotype was seen many times. The chain employs TRBV5-6 and TRBJ2-3; TRBD1 matches 8 bases. This CDR3 spans 15 amino acids. Unmatched junction bases numbered 2, after V lost 2 bases and J lost 0 bases. From germline, CDR1 is SGHDT and CDR2 YYEEEE. CDR3 sequence (DNA): TGTGCCAGCAGCTTTGGGACAGGAAGCACAGATACGCAGTATTTT. This sequence encodes CASSFGTGSTDTQYF.

This clonotype was seen repeatedly, ten times or more. The chain is built from TRBV20-1 and TRBJ2-7, with 12 nucleotides matching TRBD2. Per the germline V gene, CDR1 is DFQATT and CDR2 is SNEGSKA (reference sequence). The CDR3 sequence is 14 residues long. Germline trimming cut 5 bases from V and 4 bases from J; bases unmatched to any gene: 6. The CDR3 DNA reads as TGCAGTGCTTCTCGGACTAGCGGGATTTACGAGCAGTACTTC. Translation gives CSASRTSGIYEQYF.

In its sample, this clonotype was seen many times. This chain connects TRBV20-1 to TRBJ1-2, with 8 bases lining up with TRBD1. The CDR3 has 12 amino acids. CDR1 and CDR2 from the germline V gene are DFQATT and SNEGSKA (reference sequence). V was clipped by 3 bases and J by 8 bases; unmatched bases: 5. The CDR3 protein is CSASPRGRGYTF. In DNA form, the CDR3 reads TGCAGTGCTAGCCCCAGGGGGCGAGGCTACACCTTC.

This rearrangement joins TRBV28 to TRBJ1-1; 7 nucleotides agree with TRBD1. The CDR3 length is 16 residues. With 6 bases clipped from V and 1 base from J, the junction kept 11 bases outside the gene matches. Germline V gives CDR1 MDHEN, CDR2 SYDVKM. The CDR3 region has the DNA TGTGCCAGCAGCCCATCGTTCTGGGACAGGAACACTGAAGCTTTCTTT. It encodes CASSPSFWDRNTEAFF. The variable domain in full, completed from reference TRBV28 and TRBJ1-1, reads DVKVTQSSRYLVKRTGEKVFLECVQDMDHENMFWYRQDPGLGLRLIYFSYDVKMKEKGDIPEGYSVSREKKERFSLILESASTNQTSMYLCASSPSFWDRNTEAFFGQGTRLTVV.

This clonotype has ten or more counts. The rearrangement joins TRBV6-2 or TRBV6-3 to TRBJ2-7; unclear D gene. V was pared by 2 bases and J by 3 bases, with 8 bases between. The CDR3 totals 13 residues. Germline assignment: CDR1 MNHEY and CDR2 SVGEGT. The DNA of the CDR3 is TGTGCCAGCAGTTACAATAACTACTACGAGCAGTACTTC. As protein: CASSYNNYYEQYF.

In this sample, this clonotype turned up many times. The chain employs TRBV27 and TRBJ1-2; TRBD1 is a possible D gene (6 bases). CDR1 is MNHEY, CDR2 SMNVEV, per germline (reference sequence). The CDR3 consists of 14 residues. V shed 6 bases and J shed 8 bases, with 19 bases lying between them. CDR3 region: CASRPGGRRDGYTF. CDR3 coding DNA: TGTGCCAGCAGGCCCGGGGGGCGGAGAGACGGCTACACCTTC.

About this clonotype itself: This may arise from a read error, as a much more abundant clone is one base away. The chain couples TRBV5-6 to TRBJ2-3; no clear D. The germline V gene has CDR1 SGHDT and CDR2 YYEEEE. CDR3 size: 15 residues. The CDR3 coding sequence is TGTGCCAGCAGCAGTTTTTGGGCAGACACAGATACGCGGTATTTT. Encoded protein: CASSSFWADTDTRYF.

There are many counts of this clonotype. The J gene is TRBJ2-1, the V gene TRBV29-1; perhaps TRBD2 as D (5 bases). This CDR3 has 11 amino acids. V lost 7 bases, J lost 4 bases, and 8 bases lay in between. CDR1 SQVTM and CDR2 ANQGSEA come from the germline V gene. The CDR3 nucleotides are TGCAGCGGGAGGAGTTACAATGAGCAGTTCTTC. This encodes CSGRSYNEQFF.